This T cell receptor beta chain was observed in a study of blood T cell repertoires in COVID-19. Whole-study context: Sites across the United States, Italy and Spain contributed samples from acute and convalescent COVID-19.

The authors' processing: Amplification of reference gene primers was used by the study to estimate nucleated cell counts. The method was immunoSEQ multiplex PCR; TCRdb's version includes in-frame clones alone and lacks a portion of them. That table is the source of V, J and clone size, and D and trimming were worked out from the DNA. The profile shows 250,000 to 400,000 clones, roughly 88% of them singletons. In germline, CDR1 is SGDLS, CDR2 YYNGEE. Trimming removed 0 bases from V and 4 bases from J, with 7 bases in between. This CDR3 has 14 amino acids. The rearrangement joins TRBV9 to TRBJ1-4, with a tentative D call TRBD1 (5 bases). This TCR came from a woman aged 30 to 39 with COVID-19, enrolled during active disease. Sequenced material: peripheral blood. The CDR3 sequence is CASSVAGNNEKLFF. DNA of the CDR3: TGTGCCAGCAGCGTAGCAGGGAATAATGAAAAACTGTTTTTT.